The present T cell receptor (beta chain) was sequenced within a study of T cell responses to AZD1222 COVID-19 vaccine. Study-level background: It was second doses at about 4 or about 12 weeks that were pooled. General study results and limits: Sampled repertoires all dated from after the peak T cell response. Spike-specific TCR breadth and depth grew following two AZD1222 doses.

Remarks on this clone: As yet, its antigen is unknown.

Using immunoSEQ multiplex PCR, the repertoire was profiled, and TCRdb retains in-frame clones only, with some absent. The sample lists 100,000 to 120,000 clones, roughly 86% seen once, with over 3% in the top ten. This CDR3 contains 13 residues. With 8 bases removed from V and 0 bases from J, the gap between germline ends came to 8 bases. Germline loops: CDR1 MNHEY, CDR2 SVGAGI. This specimen was peripheral blood, taken on day 0 of AZD1222 vaccination. The TCR was taken from an adult in good health. V and J are TRBV6-5 and TRBJ2-1, with a possible D match to TRBD1 (6 bases). The CDR3 DNA is TGTGCCAGCCAGGGGATCTCCTACAATGAGCAGTTCTTC. Its translation: CASQGISYNEQFF.